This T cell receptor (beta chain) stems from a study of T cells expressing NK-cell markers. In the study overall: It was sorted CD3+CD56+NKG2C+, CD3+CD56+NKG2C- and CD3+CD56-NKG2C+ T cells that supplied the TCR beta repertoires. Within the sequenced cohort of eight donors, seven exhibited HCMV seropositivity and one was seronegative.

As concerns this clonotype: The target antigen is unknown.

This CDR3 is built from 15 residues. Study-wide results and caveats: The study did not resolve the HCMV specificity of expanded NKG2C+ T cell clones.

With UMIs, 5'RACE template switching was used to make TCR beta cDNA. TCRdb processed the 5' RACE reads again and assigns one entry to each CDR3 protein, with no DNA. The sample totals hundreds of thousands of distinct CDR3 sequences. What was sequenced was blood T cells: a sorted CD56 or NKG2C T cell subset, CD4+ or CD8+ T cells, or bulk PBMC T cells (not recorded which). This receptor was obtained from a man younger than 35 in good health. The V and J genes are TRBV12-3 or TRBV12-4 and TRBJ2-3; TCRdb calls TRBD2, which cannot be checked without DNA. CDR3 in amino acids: CASSTDYREGDTQYF.